The 17 T cell receptor beta chains listed next were all sequenced from one sample in a study of blood T cells in healthy people across ages. With a J-beta primer mix and a sample-barcoded 5' primer, a second PCR ran about 7 to 11 cycles. TCRdb redid the calling of the 5' RACE reads with MiXCR, one entry per CDR3 protein. This table has 650,000 to 1,000,000 distinct CDR3 sequences, 35% to 40% appearing once. The sample was blood. These receptors were collected from a man in his late teens or twenties in good health.

In this sample, this clonotype turned up a few times. The chain joins TRBV5-6 to TRBJ2-1, with D perhaps TRBD1 or TRBD2 (6 bases each). The DNA end is a closer match to TRBJ2-7, so the J assignment may be wrong. Germline loops: CDR1 SGHDT, CDR2 YYEEEE. This CDR3 spans 16 amino acids. The CDR3 sequence: CASSFLRDTSYNEQYF. CDR3 sequence (DNA): TGTGCCAGCAGCTTTTTGCGGGACACTTCCTACAATGAGCAGTACTTC.

This clonotype showed up many times. The chain recombines TRBV15 with TRBJ2-1; D gene uncertain. V lost 0 bases to trimming and J lost 0 bases, with 6 bases between them. The CDR3 sequence is 15 residues long. Looked up from germline, CDR1 is LNHNV and CDR2 is YYDKDF (reference sequence). The CDR3 sequence is CATSRDLSSYNEQFF. The CDR3 DNA is TGTGCCACCAGCAGAGACCTGAGCTCCTACAATGAGCAGTTCTTC.

V is TRBV5-1 and J is TRBJ1-2; weak D call: TRBD1 (6 bases). V lost 4 bases and J lost 11, with 12 bases in between. CDR1 SGHRS and CDR2 YFSETQ come from the germline V gene. CDR3 size: 11 residues. The CDR3 nucleotides read TGCGCCAGCAGCGGCGGACAGACTTACACCTTC. Translating gives CASSGGQTYTF.

The DNA for the CDR3 is TGCGCCAGCAGCCAAGGACAGGGGGTTGGGACCCAGTACTTC. Translated: CASSQGQGVGTQYF. The V and J genes are TRBV4-3 and TRBJ2-7, with 9 nucleotides matching TRBD1. The J call may be faulty, since TRBJ2-5 better matches the DNA end. Germline CDR1 is LGHNA and CDR2 is YSLEER. This CDR3 contains 14 residues.

The V call is TRBV7-2, the J call TRBJ2-7; D unclear. With 1 base removed from V and 0 bases from J, the gap between germline ends came to 10 bases. This CDR3 contains 15 residues. Germline CDR1 reads SGHTA; CDR2 reads FQGNSA. The CDR3 is CASSLGQISSYEQYF. CDR3 DNA sequence: TGTGCCAGCAGCTTAGGGCAGATAAGCTCCTACGAGCAGTACTTC.

CDR3 protein: CASSLDTSPYNEQFF. In nucleotides, the CDR3 is TGTGCCAGCAGCTTAGACACTAGCCCCTACAATGAGCAGTTCTTC. The chain uses TRBV7-7 and TRBJ2-1, with D maybe TRBD2 (6 bases). V was shortened by 1 base and J by 2 bases, with 9 bases between the two germline ends. This CDR3 contains 15 residues. CDR1 and CDR2 from the germline V gene are SSHAT and FNYEAQ (reference sequence).

This clonotype was picked up many times. This chain joins TRBV7-3 and TRBJ1-1, with TRBD1 as a possible D gene (5 bases). With 5 bases removed from V and 4 bases from J, the gap between germline ends came to 20 bases. The V gene's germline CDR1 is SGHTA and CDR2 FQGTGA. The CDR3 runs to 16 residues. DNA of the CDR3: TGTGCCAGCAGCACCTCTGGGGTGGGGGGTGGCACTGAAGCTTTCTTT. Protein product: CASSTSGVGGGTEAFF.

The table lists this clonotype with a few counts. The chain has TRBV27 and TRBJ1-2, with TRBD1 as a possible D gene (5 bases). Germline V lookup: CDR1 MNHEY, CDR2 SMNVEV (reference sequence). This CDR3 region has 13 residues. V shed 5 bases and J shed 6 bases, with 13 bases lying between them. CDR3 sequence reads: CASSPGPRDGYTF. CDR3 in DNA: TGTGCCAGCAGTCCGGGGCCGAGGGATGGCTACACCTTC.

This clonotype was detected a few times. V is TRBV20-1 and J is TRBJ2-1, with TRBD2 matching over 12 bases. The CDR3 runs to 17 residues. Germline V CDR1 and CDR2: DFQATT, SNEGSKA (reference sequence). J gave up 1 base and V 0 bases, and 4 bases lay outside the gene matches. The chain's CDR3 is CSAREPSGGESYNEQFF. For the CDR3, the DNA is TGCAGTGCTAGAGAACCTAGCGGGGGGGAATCCTACAATGAGCAGTTCTTC.

This clonotype was counted between two and nine times. The chain combines TRBV12-3 or TRBV12-4 with TRBJ1-6; TRBD1 matches 8 bases. This CDR3 has 14 residues. V lost 5 bases to trimming and J lost 10 bases; unmatched junction nucleotides: 7. The CDR3 DNA reads TGTGCCAGCAGTCTAGGGACAGGAGAATCACCCCTCCACTTT. Protein product: CASSLGTGESPLHF.

This clonotype has ten or more counts. This chain joins TRBV6-1 and TRBJ2-1; D may be TRBD1 (5 bases). CDR1 is MNHNS and CDR2 is SASEGT in the germline V gene. The ends were cut back, 5 bases at V and 4 bases at J, with 15 bases in the middle. The CDR3 has 15 amino acids. CDR3 in DNA: TGTGCCAGCAGTTCCACCGCGGACATATACAATGAGCAGTTCTTC. Translating it yields CASSSTADIYNEQFF.

The rearrangement joins TRBV7-9 to TRBJ2-2; the D gene is possibly TRBD2 (5 bases). Trimming took 1 base from V and 5 from J, leaving 14 bases between them. This CDR3 is built from 16 residues. Germline V gene data show CDR1 as SEHNR and CDR2 as FQNEAQ (reference sequence). The CDR3 DNA reads TGTGCCAGCAGCTTAGATCTTGGGAGAGTTACCGGGGAGCTGTTTTTT. Residues: CASSLDLGRVTGELFF.

This clonotype was counted only a few times. The V gene is TRBV29-1, the J gene TRBJ1-1; TRBD1 aligns across 12 bases. The CDR3 contains 14 residues. Trimming cost V 6 bases and J 4 bases; bases outside gene matches: 6. The germline CDR1 and CDR2 sequences are SQVTM and ANQGSEA. CDR3 region: CSVEGQGAGTEAFF. Written as DNA, the CDR3 is TGCAGCGTAGAGGGACAGGGGGCAGGCACTGAAGCTTTCTTT.

In the case of this clonotype: This may come from a read error, since a much larger clone is one base off. V and J are TRBV15 and TRBJ1-5, with D unclear. The CDR3 spans 14 residues. Looked up from germline, CDR1 is LNHNV and CDR2 is YYDKDF (reference sequence). CDR3 amino acids: CTTSGEGGNQPQHF. CDR3 nucleotides: TGTACCACCAGCGGCGAGGGAGGAAATCAGCCCCAGCATTTT.

This clonotype was counted between two and nine times. This chain connects TRBV6-1 to TRBJ2-4, with 8 bases aligning to TRBD2. The germline V gene encodes CDR1 MNHNS and CDR2 SASEGT. The CDR3 contains 15 residues. The V gene end was trimmed by 4 bases and the J gene end by 5 bases; junction bases not matched to a gene: 7. CDR3: CASSAGGEHQNIQYF. The CDR3 nucleotides are TGTGCCAGCAGTGCGGGGGGGGAGCACCAAAACATTCAGTACTTC.

The chain has TRBV10-3 and TRBJ2-2; 7 positions agree with TRBD1. V was clipped by 3 bases and J by 1 base; unmatched bases: 2. CDR1 and CDR2 from the germline V gene are ENHRY and SYGVKD. This CDR3 is 15 amino acids long. In DNA form, the CDR3 reads TGTGCCATCAGTGAACAGGGGCTGAACACCGGGGAGCTGTTTTTT. Protein: CAISEQGLNTGELFF.

A remark on this clonotype: One end of the junction is discordant with germline, which a read error may explain. This chain connects TRBV7-7 to TRBJ1-1; D is perhaps TRBD1 (6 bases). There are 13 residues in the CDR3. The germline CDR1 and CDR2 sequences are SSHAT and FNYEAQ (reference sequence). CDR3: CASSVDRSTEAFF. For the CDR3, the DNA is TGTGCTAGCAGCGTGGACAGAAGTACTGAAGCTTTCTTT.